This entry describes one TCR beta chain. Authors' processing steps: Amplification with reference gene primers provided the estimates of nucleated cell counts. TCRdb keeps only in-frame clones here, not all; method: immunoSEQ multiplex PCR. V, J and clone size are taken as reported in that table, and D and trimming were inferred from the DNA itself. The sample yields under 140,000 clones, approximately 90% seen once. The sample belongs to a study of blood T cell repertoires in COVID-19. About the research overall: Sites across the United States, Italy and Spain contributed samples from acute and convalescent COVID-19. PBMCs, B-cell-depleted T cells, or T cells provided the cDNA or gDNA that made up the material.

This CDR3 is built from 15 residues. Germline CDR1 is SGHTA and CDR2 is FQGNSA. V was pared by 5 bases and J by 1 base, with 15 bases between. The material sequenced was peripheral blood. The rearrangement joins TRBV7-2 to TRBJ2-7; a weak D match, TRBD2 (6 bases). The TCR comes from a woman between 50 and 59 years old with acute or convalescent COVID-19. CDR3 in amino acids: CASSPRAGTSYEQYF. The CDR3 bases are TGTGCCAGCAGCCCCCGGGCCGGGACTTCCTACGAGCAGTACTTC.